This T cell receptor beta chain appears in the sequencing data of a study of blood T cell repertoires in COVID-19. In the study's own analysis: How many nucleated cells were present was estimated from reference gene primer amplification. Using immunoSEQ multiplex PCR, the repertoire was profiled, and TCRdb retains in-frame clones only, with some absent. The V and J calls and clone size are taken from that table; D and trimming were inferred from the DNA. In the table there are about 240,000 clones, about 85% of which are singletons. Germline CDR1 MDHEN, CDR2 SYDVKM. V lost 3 bases to trimming and J lost 8 bases, with 16 bases between them. The CDR3 is 14 residues long.

The rearrangement links TRBV28 to TRBJ1-2; a weak D match, TRBD1 (5 bases). The sample was peripheral blood. The TCR was taken from a man between 60 and 75 years old who had recovered from COVID-19. Here the CDR3 reads CASSFVSGLGGYTF. DNA of the CDR3: TGTGCCAGCAGTTTTGTGTCAGGGTTGGGAGGCTACACCTTC.